This T cell receptor (beta chain) comes out of a study of T cell responses to AZD1222 COVID-19 vaccine. Study-level results: Spike-specific TCR breadth and depth both grew after two AZD1222 doses.

Concerning this clone itself: The antigen is not known.

Method: immunoSEQ multiplex PCR; TCRdb's copy keeps in-frame clones and lacks some. The table has about 140,000 clones, 84% seen once. The V segment lost 0 bases and the J segment 1 base; nucleotides outside the gene matches: 4. CDR1 is MGHRA and CDR2 is YSYEKL in the germline V gene. This CDR3 is built from 18 residues. J is TRBJ2-5 and V is TRBV4-1; 14 bases are a match to TRBD2. Material: peripheral blood, obtained on day 0 of AZD1222 vaccination. The clonotype originates from an adult in good health. Written as DNA, the CDR3 is TGCGCCAGCAGCCAAGACGGGACTAGCGGGGGCCTCCAAGAGACCCAGTACTTC. This gives the protein CASSQDGTSGGLQETQYF.